A single TCR beta chain is shown here with its context. This record comes from a study of blood T cell repertoires in COVID-19. Study-wide context: Researchers got acute and convalescent COVID-19 samples from the United States, Italy and Spain. The analysed material was cDNA or gDNA that came from T cells, B-cell-depleted T cells, or PBMCs.

Original data processing: Reference gene primer amplification gave estimated nucleated cell counts. Assay used: immunoSEQ multiplex PCR; TCRdb lists only in-frame clones, some missing. That table furnishes V, J and clone size, whereas the DNA furnished D and trimming. The data contain some 14,000 clones, less than 90% of them seen just once; the ten biggest clones take up 2.4%. In germline, CDR1 is LNHDA, CDR2 SQIVND (reference sequence). Trimming removed 5 bases from V and 0 bases from J, with 13 bases in between. The CDR3 totals 16 residues. Input material: peripheral blood. V is TRBV19 and J is TRBJ1-4, with D possibly matching TRBD1 (6 bases). The sequence came from a woman aged 70-85 years in a cohort sampled during active or convalescent COVID-19. For the CDR3, the DNA is TGTGCCAGTAGTTCCAGGACAGCTTCAACTAATGAAAAACTGTTTTTT. Encoded protein: CASSSRTASTNEKLFF.